This T cell receptor (beta chain) was retrieved from a study of blood T cell repertoires in COVID-19 (dated by TCRdb to 2018 to 2021). At the level of the whole study: Recovered participants in ImmuneRACE Cohort 3 were defined by two consecutive negative NP/OP PCR tests, clearance by a healthcare professional, or resolution of symptoms. Collaborator samples came from the United States, Italy and Spain and covered acute and convalescent phases of COVID-19. The material from the prospective study consisted of cDNA or gDNA derived from T cells, B-cell-depleted T cells, or PBMCs. The dataset comprised deeply sampled blood TCRbeta repertoires from subjects exposed to, actively infected with, or recovered from COVID-19. The repertoires were released in a freely available public database meant as a resource for research on the immune response to SARS-CoV-2. The samples were drawn from the first 160 participants of the ongoing ImmuneRACE study and from some 1,300 subjects provided by 6 global collaborators. Sample metadata almost always included a de-identified subject ID, COVID-19 status, age in years and sex. Where available, HLA class I and class II types were obtained from metadata supplied by the sample provider rather than from assay-based typing.

Comments on this clone: The antigen this receptor binds is unknown. Per-nucleotide qualities are absent, and no much larger clonotype sits a single base away.

Study-wide conclusions, independent of this receptor: Clinical and demographic metadata were provided uncurated, with the amount varying by source and participant.

Enrolling through a virtual design, the prospective study's participants ranged in age from about 18 to 100 years and lived across 20 to 30 United States geographic areas. To assign participants to cohorts, the prospective study relied on clinical history that participants themselves reported in a screening survey and a study questionnaire. Mobile phlebotomists in the prospective study collected whole blood, serum and a nasopharyngeal or oropharyngeal swab from every participant. Over a roughly 2-month period, participants in the prospective study had the option of providing additional blood draws and questionnaires. Before DNA extraction, blood samples from the prospective study were shipped at room temperature or frozen. TCRbeta CDR3 regions were amplified from genomic DNA using the immunoSEQ Assay, a bias-controlled multiplex PCR. The paper's processing steps were these. The number of nucleated cells in each sample was estimated from the amplification of reference gene primers within the assay. To quantify the absolute abundance of each unique TCRbeta CDR3 rearrangement, sequence reads were collapsed and filtered. For each sample, productive Simpson clonality was calculated as the square root of Simpson's diversity index across productive rearrangements. The clones in this table, taken by TCRdb from immuneACCESS, are in-frame only. Not every clone is retained; where verified, under half of the shortfall comes from an unresolved V gene, and the cause of the rest is unknown. The V and J calls and clone size are taken from that table; D and trimming were inferred from the DNA. The sample table records 300,000 to 450,000 clones; approximately 87% of these occur just once. 1.5% to 2.5% of the sample lies in the top ten.

Including the terminal cysteine and phenylalanine, the CDR3 comprises 18 residues. Just the 54-base CDR3 DNA is kept, in frame starting at base 1. Looking up the germline V gene yields CDR1 SNHLY and CDR2 FYNNEI. V is trimmed back by 4 bases and J by 4 bases, and the junction contains 11 bases that no gene match accounts for. This sequence was found in a man in his forties or fifties in a cohort exposed to, infected with or recovered from COVID-19 (not recorded which). Sample: PBMCs or T cells enriched from blood (not recorded which). The sequence is built from TRBV2 and TRBJ2-2, with 11 central nucleotides matching TRBD2. The DNA sequence is TGTGCCAGCAGTGCCCCTCTCTCTAGCGGGAGGACCACCGGGGAGCTGTTTTTT. Its protein reads: CASSAPLSSGRTTGELFF.